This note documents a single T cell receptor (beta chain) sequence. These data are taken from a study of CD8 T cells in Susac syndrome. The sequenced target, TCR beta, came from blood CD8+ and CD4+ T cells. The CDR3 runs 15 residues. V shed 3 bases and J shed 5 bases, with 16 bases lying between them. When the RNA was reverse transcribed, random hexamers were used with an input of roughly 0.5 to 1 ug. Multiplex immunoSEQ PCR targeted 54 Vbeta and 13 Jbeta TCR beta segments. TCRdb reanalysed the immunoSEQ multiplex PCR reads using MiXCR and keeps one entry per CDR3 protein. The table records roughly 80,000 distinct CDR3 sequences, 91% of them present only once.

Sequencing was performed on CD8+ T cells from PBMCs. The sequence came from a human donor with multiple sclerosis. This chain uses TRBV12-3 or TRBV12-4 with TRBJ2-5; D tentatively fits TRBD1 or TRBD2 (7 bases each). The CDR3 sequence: CASSLVAGGGETQYF. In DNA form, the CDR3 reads TGTGCCAGCAGTTTGGTGGCAGGGGGAGGGGAGACCCAGTACTTC.